These T cell receptor beta chains were read from a single sample in a study of cytomegalovirus exposure and HLA in healthy donors. The repertoire was sequenced with immunoSEQ multiplex PCR; TCRdb's copy has only in-frame clones and lacks some. This sample carries over 130,000 clones, 75% to 85% of them seen once, and the ten largest clones take around 6.6%. Sequencing was performed on PBMCs. The receptor set was obtained from a man aged 50 or older in good health and CMV-seropositive. The CDR3 runs from the conserved cysteine through the conserved F or W. Fields, in order: CDR3 protein, CDR3 DNA, clone size, D gene, J gene, V gene. A D gene is named only where the DNA matches it firmly. A row's size may be missing; if present it is once, few, many or a size class.

CDR3 protein: CASSTTSGRKETQYF
CDR3 DNA: TGTGCCAGCAGTACGACTAGCGGGAGGAAAGAGACCCAGTACTTC
clone size: NA
D gene: TRBD2
J gene: TRBJ2-5
V gene: TRBV28

CDR3 protein: CASSRPGTGGYEQYF
CDR3 DNA: TGTGCCAGCAGTAGACCCGGGACAGGGGGCTACGAGCAGTACTTC
clone size: NA
D gene: TRBD1
J gene: TRBJ2-7
V gene: TRBV6-5

CDR3 protein: CASSQDRASYEQYF
CDR3 DNA: TGTGCCAGCAGTCAAGACAGGGCGTCCTACGAGCAGTACTTC
clone size: NA
D gene: TRBD1
J gene: TRBJ2-7
V gene: TRBV27

CDR3 protein: CASSLGQEAFF
CDR3 DNA: TGTGCCAGCAGTTTGGGCCAGGAAGCTTTCTTT
clone size: NA
D gene: NA
J gene: TRBJ1-1
V gene: TRBV28

CDR3 protein: CASSRDREQPQHF
CDR3 DNA: TGTGCCAGCAGCCGAGACAGGGAACAGCCCCAGCATTTT
clone size: NA
D gene: TRBD1
J gene: TRBJ1-5
V gene: TRBV7-9

CDR3 protein: CATSRGDTGSYEQYF
CDR3 DNA: TGTGCCACCAGCAGGGGGGACACGGGGTCCTACGAGCAGTACTTC
clone size: NA
D gene: NA
J gene: TRBJ2-7
V gene: TRBV15

CDR3 protein: CSVARQGALYEQYF
CDR3 DNA: TGCAGCGTTGCGAGACAGGGGGCTCTCTACGAGCAGTACTTC
clone size: NA
D gene: TRBD1
J gene: TRBJ2-7
V gene: TRBV29-1

CDR3 protein: CATSRESAGGPTGANVLTF
CDR3 DNA: TGTGCCACCAGCAGAGAATCTGCGGGAGGGCCAACTGGGGCCAACGTCCTGACTTTC
clone size: NA
D gene: TRBD2
J gene: TRBJ2-6
V gene: TRBV15

CDR3 protein: CSVVTGGYEQYF
CDR3 DNA: TGCAGCGTCGTGACAGGGGGCTACGAGCAGTACTTC
clone size: NA
D gene: TRBD1
J gene: TRBJ2-7
V gene: TRBV29-1

CDR3 protein: CASSLMSRAYSYEQYF
CDR3 DNA: TGTGCCAGCAGCTTGATGTCGCGGGCCTACTCCTACGAGCAGTACTTC
clone size: few
D gene: NA
J gene: TRBJ2-7
V gene: TRBV5-6

CDR3 protein: CAWSRGGNSPLHF
CDR3 DNA: TGTGCCTGGAGTCGGGGGGGTAATTCACCCCTCCACTTT
clone size: NA
D gene: NA
J gene: TRBJ1-6
V gene: TRBV30

CDR3 protein: CAWRATGLGNTIYF
CDR3 DNA: TGTGCCTGGAGGGCGACAGGGCTTGGAAACACCATATATTTT
clone size: NA
D gene: TRBD1
J gene: TRBJ1-3
V gene: TRBV30

CDR3 protein: CASSLGGEGGQETQYF
CDR3 DNA: TGTGCCAGCAGTTTGGGGGGAGAAGGAGGCCAAGAGACCCAGTACTTC
clone size: NA
D gene: NA
J gene: TRBJ2-5
V gene: TRBV28

CDR3 protein: CASSRGTANEKLFF
CDR3 DNA: TGTGCCAGCAGCCGCGGGACAGCGAATGAAAAACTGTTTTTT
clone size: few
D gene: TRBD1
J gene: TRBJ1-4
V gene: TRBV7-2

CDR3 protein: CAISESSGGSYEQYF
CDR3 DNA: TGTGCCATCAGTGAGTCCTCAGGGGGCTCCTACGAGCAGTACTTC
clone size: NA
D gene: TRBD1
J gene: TRBJ2-7
V gene: TRBV10-3

CDR3 protein: CASSLGADQPQHF
CDR3 DNA: TGTGCCAGCAGCTTAGGGGCAGATCAGCCCCAGCATTTT
clone size: NA
D gene: NA
J gene: TRBJ1-5
V gene: TRBV5-5

CDR3 protein: CASSPTQGSASYEQYF
CDR3 DNA: TGTGCCAGCAGCCCGACACAGGGTTCGGCCTCCTACGAGCAGTACTTC
clone size: NA
D gene: NA
J gene: TRBJ2-7
V gene: TRBV11-2

CDR3 protein: CASSPGQGLTNEKLFF
CDR3 DNA: TGCGCCAGCAGCCCCGGACAGGGACTAACTAATGAAAAACTGTTTTTT
clone size: NA
D gene: TRBD1
J gene: TRBJ1-4
V gene: TRBV5-1

CDR3 protein: CASSPSGTNKQETQYF
CDR3 DNA: TGTGCCAGCAGCCCTTCAGGTACAAATAAGCAAGAGACCCAGTACTTC
clone size: NA
D gene: NA
J gene: TRBJ2-5
V gene: TRBV28

CDR3 protein: CASSEERGGELFF
CDR3 DNA: TGTGCCAGCAGTGAAGAAAGGGGAGGGGAGCTGTTTTTT
clone size: NA
D gene: NA
J gene: TRBJ2-2
V gene: TRBV6-1

CDR3 protein: CASSLPWANIKQTDTQYF
CDR3 DNA: TGTGCCAGCAGCCTTCCGTGGGCGAACATAAAACAGACAGATACGCAGTATTTT
clone size: NA
D gene: NA
J gene: TRBJ2-3
V gene: TRBV5-8

CDR3 protein: CASSPGQGRGELFF
CDR3 DNA: TGTGCCAGCAGCCCGGGACAGGGCAGAGGGGAGCTGTTTTTT
clone size: few
D gene: TRBD1
J gene: TRBJ2-2
V gene: TRBV5-4

CDR3 protein: CASSQDSLAANTGELFF
CDR3 DNA: TGTGCCAGCAGCCAAGATAGCCTAGCGGCAAACACCGGGGAGCTGTTTTTT
clone size: NA
D gene: TRBD2
J gene: TRBJ2-2
V gene: TRBV14

CDR3 protein: CASSVGSAGSGYEQYF
CDR3 DNA: TGTGCCAGCAGCGTAGGGTCGGCAGGCAGCGGCTACGAGCAGTACTTC
clone size: few
D gene: NA
J gene: TRBJ2-7
V gene: TRBV9

CDR3 protein: CASDPGEAKNIQYF
CDR3 DNA: TGTGCCAGCGACCCGGGGGAAGCCAAAAACATTCAATACTTC
clone size: NA
D gene: NA
J gene: TRBJ2-4
V gene: TRBV28

CDR3 protein: CASSVGDRGRWETQYF
CDR3 DNA: TGTGCCAGCAGCGTAGGGGACAGGGGGCGCTGGGAGACCCAGTACTTC
clone size: NA
D gene: TRBD1
J gene: TRBJ2-5
V gene: TRBV9

CDR3 protein: CASSLEREVYNEQFF
CDR3 DNA: TGTGCCAGCAGCTTGGAGCGGGAGGTATACAATGAGCAGTTCTTC
clone size: NA
D gene: TRBD2
J gene: TRBJ2-1
V gene: TRBV11-2

CDR3 protein: CASSPTGQGFTEAFF
CDR3 DNA: TGCGCCAGCAGCCCCACTGGACAGGGTTTCACTGAAGCTTTCTTT
clone size: NA
D gene: TRBD1
J gene: TRBJ1-1
V gene: TRBV5-1

CDR3 protein: CASSRTGSGGNTIYF
CDR3 DNA: TGCGCCAGCAGCCGGACAGGGAGTGGCGGAAACACCATATATTTT
clone size: NA
D gene: TRBD1
J gene: TRBJ1-3
V gene: TRBV5-1

CDR3 protein: CASSLVTSGYNEQFF
CDR3 DNA: TGTGCCAGCAGCTTAGTGACTAGCGGTTACAATGAGCAGTTCTTC
clone size: NA
D gene: TRBD2
J gene: TRBJ2-1
V gene: TRBV11-3

CDR3 protein: CASRFRGLSSYNSPLHF
CDR3 DNA: TGTGCCAGCCGTTTTAGGGGCCTTAGCTCCTATAATTCACCCCTCCACTTT
clone size: NA
D gene: NA
J gene: TRBJ1-6
V gene: TRBV27

CDR3 protein: CASSPLSGVNEQFF
CDR3 DNA: TGTGCCAGCAGCCCCCTTTCGGGAGTCAATGAGCAGTTCTTC
clone size: once
D gene: NA
J gene: TRBJ2-1
V gene: TRBV28

CDR3 protein: CASSLVASGRAHSYEQYF
CDR3 DNA: TGTGCCAGCAGCTTAGTGGCCTCGGGCAGGGCGCATTCCTACGAGCAGTACTTC
clone size: NA
D gene: NA
J gene: TRBJ2-7
V gene: TRBV7-9